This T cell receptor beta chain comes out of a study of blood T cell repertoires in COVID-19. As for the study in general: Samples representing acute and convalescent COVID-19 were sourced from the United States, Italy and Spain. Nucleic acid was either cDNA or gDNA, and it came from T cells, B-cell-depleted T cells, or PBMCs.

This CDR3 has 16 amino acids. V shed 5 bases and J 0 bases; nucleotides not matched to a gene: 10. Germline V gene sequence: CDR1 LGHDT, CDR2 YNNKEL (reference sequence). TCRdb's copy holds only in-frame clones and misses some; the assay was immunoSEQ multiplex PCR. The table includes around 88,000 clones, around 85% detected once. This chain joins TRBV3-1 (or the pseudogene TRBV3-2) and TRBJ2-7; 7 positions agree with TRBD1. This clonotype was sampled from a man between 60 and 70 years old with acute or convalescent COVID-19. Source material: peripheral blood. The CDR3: CASSSPYRGNSYEQYF. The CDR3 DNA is TGTGCCAGCAGCTCCCCGTACAGGGGAAACTCCTACGAGCAGTACTTC.